These 29 T cell receptor beta chains were sequenced from one sample in a study of blood T cell repertoires in COVID-19. Sequencing was performed with immunoSEQ multiplex PCR; in TCRdb, only in-frame clones are kept and a portion is missing. The sample lists roughly 380,000 clones, about 91% occurring once. Sequencing was done on a sample of peripheral blood. Receptors originate from a woman aged 40 to 50 with COVID-19, enrolled during active disease.

The chain couples TRBV4-3 to TRBJ2-7; 7 nucleotides line up with TRBD1. The V segment lost 3 bases and the J segment 1 base; nucleotides outside the gene matches: 9. CDR1 and CDR2 (germline): LGHNA, YSLEER. The CDR3 sequence is 16 residues long. CDR3: CASSQDTGVPSYEQYF. The CDR3 DNA follows: TGCGCCAGCAGCCAGGACACAGGGGTCCCTTCCTACGAGCAGTACTTC.

The chain combines TRBV14 with TRBJ1-4, with D hard to call. Germline V CDR1 and CDR2: SGHDN, FVKESK. CDR3 length: 13 amino acids. The V end was cut by 4 bases, the J end by 5 bases, with 8 bases between. CDR3 residues: CASSPGPNEKLFF. The CDR3 DNA reads TGTGCCAGCAGCCCTGGCCCGAATGAAAAACTGTTTTTT.

This sequence joins TRBV28 and TRBJ1-5; 9 bases are shared with TRBD1. The V and J ends lost 4 bases and 9 bases, in that order; junction bases with no gene match: 7. The CDR3 covers 14 residues. CDR1 MDHEN and CDR2 SYDVKM come from the germline V gene. The CDR3 region is CASSSGTGRRPQHF. The CDR3 bases are TGTGCCAGCAGTTCGGGGACAGGGAGGAGGCCCCAGCATTTT.

This clone was seen a few times. This chain joins TRBV2 and TRBJ1-5; TRBD1 might be the D (5 bases). Germline-derived CDR1 and CDR2 are SNHLY and FYNNEI. The CDR3 sequence is 16 residues long. Trimming removed 8 bases from V and 2 bases from J, with 19 bases in between. The CDR3 coding sequence is TGTGCCAGCCGAGGGGCGGAGGGAGGGGGCAATCAGCCCCAGCATTTT. Translated, it gives CASRGAEGGGNQPQHF.

The chain combines TRBV7-9 with TRBJ2-3, with a tentative D call TRBD2 (5 bases). This CDR3 has 17 amino acids. In germline, CDR1 is SEHNR, CDR2 FQNEAQ (reference sequence). The V and J ends lost 2 bases and 2 bases respectively, with 17 bases between them. CDR3 sequence: CASSLLIGLGVTDTQYF. DNA for the CDR3: TGTGCCAGCAGCTTATTGATAGGACTTGGGGTCACAGATACGCAGTATTTT.

The chain uses TRBV9 and TRBJ2-2; 8 bases fit TRBD2. The CDR3 is made up of 16 amino acids. The V segment lost 4 bases and the J segment 4 bases; nucleotides outside the gene matches: 9. Per germline, CDR1 SGDLS and CDR2 YYNGEE. DNA for the CDR3: TGTGCCAGCAGCCTCCAGACTAGCGTGGGCACCGGGGAGCTGTTTTTT. Protein product: CASSLQTSVGTGELFF.

V and J are TRBV7-3 and TRBJ1-1; D is undetermined. The V gene's germline CDR1 is SGHTA and CDR2 FQGTGA. The V and J ends lost 2 bases and 0 bases respectively, with 10 bases between them. This CDR3 contains 15 residues. CDR3 sequence: CASSLSTVLNTEAFF. DNA of the CDR3: TGTGCCAGCAGCTTATCAACGGTATTGAACACTGAAGCTTTCTTT.

The rearrangement joins TRBV19 to TRBJ2-7, with 11 bases identical to TRBD1. Germline V lookup: CDR1 LNHDA, CDR2 SQIVND (reference sequence). The CDR3 has 16 amino acids. After removal of 5 bases from V and 2 bases from J, the junction contained 8 bases not matched to a gene. The CDR3 spells CASSPRTGGRPYEQYF. CDR3 coding DNA: TGTGCCAGTAGTCCCCGGACAGGGGGCCGTCCCTACGAGCAGTACTTC. Using reference TRBV19 and TRBJ2-7 for the parts outside the CDR3, the full variable domain is DGGITQSPKYLFRKEGQNVTLSCEQNLNHDAMYWYRQDPGQGLRLIYYSQIVNDFQKGDIAEGYSVSREKKESFPLTVTSAQKNPTAFYLCASSPRTGGRPYEQYFGPGTRLTVT.

Concerning this clone itself: Other DNA sequences from this sample encode an identical CDR3 as well. V is TRBV9 and J is TRBJ1-2; 7 nucleotides line up with TRBD1. The ends lost 3 bases at V and 4 bases at J; junction bases unmatched: 6. The length of the CDR3 is 14 residues. Germline V gene sequence: CDR1 SGDLS, CDR2 YYNGEE. The CDR3 loop is CASSASTGPYGYTF. CDR3 nucleotide sequence: TGTGCCAGCAGCGCCTCGACAGGGCCCTATGGCTACACCTTC.

The genes are TRBV28 and TRBJ1-6; 9 positions agree with TRBD1. The J segment lost 5 bases and the V segment lost 3 bases, leaving 11 bases of the junction unmatched. Germline CDR1 is MDHEN and CDR2 is SYDVKM. There are 18 residues in the CDR3. This CDR3 reads CASSFSGTGLWDNSPLHF. CDR3 sequence (DNA): TGTGCCAGCAGTTTCTCCGGGACAGGGTTATGGGATAATTCACCCCTCCACTTT.

The chain recombines TRBV14 with TRBJ1-2, with 8 bases lining up with TRBD1. V shed 6 bases and J 7 bases; nucleotides not matched to a gene: 7. Germline CDR1 reads SGHDN; CDR2 reads FVKESK. The CDR3 runs to 13 residues. CDR3 sequence reads: CASSLTGGRGYTF. In DNA form, the CDR3 reads TGTGCCAGCAGTCTAACAGGGGGACGTGGCTACACCTTC.

A word on this clone: The sample has other DNA sequences that encode this CDR3 too. This chain joins TRBV9 and TRBJ2-2; TRBD1 matches 7 bases. This CDR3 comprises 15 residues. Losses at the gene ends were 3 bases for V and 1 base for J; bases not matched to a gene: 3. Germline V gene data show CDR1 as SGDLS and CDR2 as YYNGEE. The CDR3 DNA is TGTGCCAGCAGCGCAAGGACAGGGAACACCGGGGAGCTGTTTTTT. Its protein is CASSARTGNTGELFF.

This clone has more than one count but fewer than ten. The genes are TRBV5-1 and TRBJ2-1; TRBD1 matches at 7 bases. J lost 9 bases, V lost 0 bases, and 9 bases had no gene match. The germline gives CDR1 SGHRS, CDR2 YFSETQ. The CDR3 spans 15 residues. In DNA form, the CDR3 reads TGCGCCAGCAGCTTGGTGAGGGGGCGCGCGGCTGAGCAGTTCTTC. Amino acid sequence: CASSLVRGRAAEQFF.

The V gene is TRBV7-2, the J gene TRBJ1-2, with D perhaps TRBD1 (6 bases). This CDR3 spans 14 amino acids. V lost 1 base, J lost 7 bases, and 13 bases lay in between. The germline gives CDR1 SGHTA, CDR2 FQGNSA. CDR3 in DNA: TGTGCCAGCAGCTTAGAGGGGGTGCTCGGTGGCTACACCTTC. The encoded protein is CASSLEGVLGGYTF.

This chain uses TRBV27 with TRBJ2-3; D not resolved. CDR3 size: 12 residues. Germline V CDR1 and CDR2: MNHEY, SMNVEV (reference sequence). The V and J ends lost 6 bases and 0 bases respectively, with 4 bases between them. CDR3 residues: CASRLSTDTQYF. CDR3 bases: TGTGCCAGCAGGCTAAGCACAGATACGCAGTATTTT.

The genes are TRBV6-5 and TRBJ1-1, with no clear D. Germline V gives CDR1 MNHEY, CDR2 SVGAGI. The CDR3 is made up of 12 amino acids. The V end lost 4 bases, the J end lost 0 bases, and 3 bases lay between the germline ends. The CDR3 DNA is TGTGCCAGCAGTTTTATGAACACTGAAGCTTTCTTT. This translates into CASSFMNTEAFF.

V gene TRBV9 combines with J gene TRBJ2-2, with D perhaps TRBD2 (6 bases). Trimming pared 1 base from V and 3 bases from J, leaving 16 bases between. Germline CDR1 is SGDLS and CDR2 is YYNGEE. This CDR3 region has 17 residues. The CDR3 spells CASSVSAEGLYTGELFF. CDR3 bases: TGTGCCAGCAGCGTATCGGCGGAGGGACTTTACACCGGGGAGCTGTTTTTT.

The V call is TRBV5-6, the J call TRBJ2-5, with 14 bases that match TRBD2. CDR3 length: 18 amino acids. The junction had 11 bases not matched to a gene; V was cut back by 3 bases and J by 4 bases. Germline V gene data show CDR1 as SGHDT and CDR2 as YYEEEE. The CDR3 reads CASSWGTSGSRRGETQYF. The DNA for the CDR3 is TGTGCCAGCAGCTGGGGGACTAGCGGGAGTCGGAGGGGAGAGACCCAGTACTTC.

This chain joins TRBV6-5 and TRBJ1-1; the D gene is possibly TRBD1 (6 bases). CDR1 MNHEY and CDR2 SVGAGI come from the germline V gene. The CDR3 length is 14 residues. Trimming removed 6 bases at V and 5 bases at J, with 16 bases between. Written as DNA, the CDR3 is TGTGCCAGCAGCCTCCGTACAGGGATGACTGAAGCTTTCTTT. This sequence encodes CASSLRTGMTEAFF.

This chain links TRBV28 with TRBJ2-5; the D gene is possibly TRBD2 (6 bases). The length of the CDR3 is 13 residues. Germline V gene data show CDR1 as MDHEN and CDR2 as SYDVKM. Trimming stripped 5 bases from V and 5 bases from J, with 12 bases between. The CDR3 region is CASSRHSGETQYF. The CDR3 coding sequence is TGTGCCAGCAGTCGGCACAGCGGGGAGACCCAGTACTTC.

This chain links TRBV27 with TRBJ2-7; 11 nucleotides align to TRBD2. This CDR3 is built from 15 residues. Germline CDR1 MNHEY, CDR2 SMNVEV (reference sequence). J was trimmed by 5 bases and V by 5 bases; bases with no gene match: 8. The CDR3 loop is CASSQPGTSGDEQYF. The CDR3 nucleotides are TGTGCCAGCAGTCAACCCGGGACTAGCGGCGACGAGCAGTACTTC.

The V and J genes are TRBV28 and TRBJ1-2, with D perhaps TRBD1 (6 bases). V was trimmed by 7 bases and J by 3 bases, leaving 18 bases between them. CDR3 length equals 15 residues. Germline V gives CDR1 MDHEN, CDR2 SYDVKM. The CDR3 is CASKPIWGPHYGYTF. The CDR3 nucleotides are TGTGCCAGCAAGCCCATATGGGGGCCTCACTATGGCTACACCTTC.

The chain combines TRBV11-2 with TRBJ1-1; the D gene is possibly TRBD1 (5 bases). CDR1 and CDR2 (germline): SGHAT, FQNNGV. The CDR3 is made up of 15 amino acids. The V gene lost 1 base and the J gene lost 5 bases, with 14 bases spanning the gap. The CDR3 protein is CASSLVGGGGTEAFF. CDR3 nucleotides: TGTGCCAGCAGCTTAGTCGGAGGCGGGGGGACTGAAGCTTTCTTT.

This clone appeared once. V and J are TRBV5-4 and TRBJ2-2, with 12 bases aligning to TRBD2. This CDR3 region has 17 residues. From germline, CDR1 is SGHNT and CDR2 YYREEE (reference sequence). J gave up 1 base and V 4 bases, and 5 bases lay outside the gene matches. DNA for the CDR3: TGTGCCAGCAGCAAGGAACTAGCGGGAGGGAACACCGGGGAGCTGTTTTTT. It encodes CASSKELAGGNTGELFF.

The chain combines TRBV7-9 with TRBJ2-3, with D perhaps matching TRBD2 (5 bases). The CDR3 is 15 amino acids. V was trimmed by 5 bases and J by 0 bases, leaving 12 bases between them. Germline-derived CDR1 and CDR2 are SEHNR and FQNEAQ (reference sequence). The CDR3 DNA follows: TGTGCCAGCAGCAAGCTGGGCGGGAGCACAGATACGCAGTATTTT. Protein product: CASSKLGGSTDTQYF.

V usage is TRBV28 and J usage is TRBJ2-1, with 12 bases that match TRBD2. Trimming at V came to 5 bases and at J to 4 bases, leaving 3 bases not matched to a gene. From germline, CDR1 is MDHEN and CDR2 SYDVKM. The CDR3 covers 15 residues. The CDR3 coding sequence is TGTGCCAGCAGTCCTAGCGGGAGGGGTTACAATGAGCAGTTCTTC. Residues: CASSPSGRGYNEQFF.

This clone was found once. The V call is TRBV28, the J call TRBJ2-3, with D perhaps TRBD2 (6 bases). CDR1 is MDHEN, CDR2 SYDVKM, per germline. V lost 6 bases and J 2 bases, leaving 15 bases between the germline ends. CDR3 length equals 15 residues. This CDR3 is CASRGGEGHTDTQYF. The CDR3 nucleotides are TGTGCCAGCAGGGGGGGAGAGGGGCACACAGATACGCAGTATTTT.

The chain is built from TRBV12-3 or TRBV12-4 and TRBJ1-5, with D uncertain. Trimming took 2 bases from V and 9 from J, leaving 8 bases between them. The CDR3 sequence is 12 residues long. CDR3 region: CASSLFNGPQHF. In DNA form, the CDR3 reads TGTGCCAGCAGTTTATTCAACGGGCCCCAGCATTTT.

The V call is TRBV7-3, the J call TRBJ1-2; D gene ambiguous. There are 16 residues in the CDR3. V shed 5 bases and J shed 1 base, with 17 bases lying between them. CDR1 SGHTA and CDR2 FQGTGA come from the germline V gene. CDR3 in amino acids: CASSRTPLRVNYGYTF. CDR3 nucleotides: TGTGCCAGCAGCCGAACACCCCTCCGGGTTAACTATGGCTACACCTTC. Based on the CDR3 plus reference TRBV7-3 and TRBJ1-2, the full variable domain is GAGVSQTPSNKVTEKGKYVELRCDPISGHTALYWYRQSLGQGPEFLIYFQGTGAADDSGLPNDRFFAVRPEGSVSTLKIQRTERGDSAVYLCASSRTPLRVNYGYTFGSGTRLTVV.